One and the same sample provided the 18 T cell receptor beta chains below, sequenced in a study of T cells expressing NK-cell markers. TCRdb re-called the 5' RACE reads; every CDR3 protein appears as one record, without DNA. This sample's table has 550,000 or so distinct CDR3 sequences. The sample comprised blood T cells: a sorted CD56 or NKG2C T cell subset, CD4+ or CD8+ T cells, or bulk PBMC T cells (not recorded which). These receptors were taken from a man aged 18-30 years in good health.

The rearrangement joins TRBV29-1 to TRBJ1-2; TCRdb returns TRBD1, unconfirmable since there is no DNA. Per germline, CDR1 SQVTM and CDR2 ANQGSEA. The CDR3 covers 14 residues. The CDR3 sequence is CSVEKVRGSSGYTF.

The genes are TRBV13 and TRBJ2-2; TCRdb indicates TRBD1, and absent DNA this call remains unverified. The CDR3 totals 13 residues. Germline assignment: CDR1 PRHDT and CDR2 FYEKMQ (reference sequence). CDR3 sequence: CASSPPWSGELFF.

The chain combines TRBV7-8 with TRBJ2-3; TCRdb's assignment of TRBD1 cannot be checked, as there is no DNA. The germline gives CDR1 SGHVS, CDR2 FQNEAQ. The CDR3 is 17 amino acids. CDR3 protein: CASSPRIRGGSTDTQYF.

The V gene is TRBV12-3 or TRBV12-4, the J gene TRBJ2-4; absent DNA, TCRdb's TRBD1 call cannot be checked. The CDR3 runs to 14 residues. The CDR3: CASSLDRGRDIQYF.

V gene TRBV11-2 combines with J gene TRBJ2-3; the TCRdb call, TRBD2, lacks DNA for checking. The CDR3 is 15 residues long. Germline CDR1 and CDR2: SGHAT and FQNNGV. The chain's CDR3 is CASRIAGDGADTQYF.

The CDR3 loop is CASSEGVYETQYF. The chain is built from TRBV6-1 and TRBJ2-5. The CDR3 consists of 13 residues. Germline CDR1 and CDR2: MNHNS and SASEGT.

The rearrangement links TRBV29-1 to TRBJ2-2; TCRdb's D call, TRBD2, is unchecked because there is no DNA. This CDR3 region has 16 residues. Germline assignment: CDR1 SQVTM and CDR2 ANQGSEA. The CDR3 is CSVVEGSSSGTGELFF.

This sequence joins TRBV12-3 or TRBV12-4 and TRBJ1-5; TCRdb returns TRBD1, unconfirmable since there is no DNA. The CDR3 covers 15 residues. Here the CDR3 reads CASSFFSGSNQPQHF.

The V call is TRBV20-1, the J call TRBJ2-2; TCRdb reports TRBD2, a call that lacks DNA to check it against. The germline V gene encodes CDR1 DFQATT and CDR2 SNEGSKA (reference sequence). This CDR3 contains 15 residues. CDR3 sequence: CSASAGGTYTGELFF.

The chain recombines TRBV5-1 with TRBJ2-1; TCRdb's D gene call, TRBD2, goes unchecked for lack of DNA. CDR1 is SGHRS and CDR2 is YFSETQ in the germline V gene. This CDR3 region has 15 residues. CDR3 sequence: CASSLGSGGTDEQFF.

The rearrangement uses TRBV6-2 or TRBV6-3 and TRBJ2-1; the D gene TCRdb calls, TRBD1, cannot be checked with no DNA. This CDR3 has 17 amino acids. Germline CDR1 and CDR2: MNHEY and SVGEGT. This chain's CDR3 is CASSYIGGASSYNEQFF.

The chain recombines TRBV4-3 with TRBJ2-3; TCRdb's D gene call, TRBD1, goes unchecked for lack of DNA. The germline V gene has CDR1 LGHNA and CDR2 YSLEER. The CDR3 sequence is 16 residues long. The CDR3 sequence is CASSQGIQGATDTQYF.

The chain uses TRBV6-1 and TRBJ2-5; the TRBD2 assignment by TCRdb is unverifiable without DNA. The CDR3 runs to 18 residues. Germline-derived CDR1 and CDR2 are MNHNS and SASEGT. The CDR3 sequence is CASSSFGWAGTCGETQYF.

The CDR3 region is CSVRVGQADYYGYTF. J is TRBJ1-2 and V is TRBV29-1; no DNA is available, so the TRBD1 call from TCRdb remains unchecked. CDR3 length: 15 residues. The germline CDR1 and CDR2 sequences are SQVTM and ANQGSEA. Based on the CDR3 plus reference TRBV29-1 and TRBJ1-2, the full variable domain is SAVISQKPSRDICQRGTSLTIQCQVDSQVTMMFWYRQQPGQSLTLIATANQGSEATYESGFVIDKFPISRPNLTFSTLTVSNMSPEDSSIYLCSVRVGQADYYGYTFGSGTRLTVV.

The CDR3: CASSLASLVMETQYF. This chain connects TRBV7-9 to TRBJ2-5; the D call from TCRdb, TRBD2, cannot be confirmed without DNA. Germline CDR1 and CDR2: SEHNR and FQNEAQ (reference sequence). This CDR3 has 15 amino acids.

J is TRBJ2-7 and V is TRBV7-2; TCRdb's D gene call, TRBD1, goes unchecked for lack of DNA. The CDR3 is made up of 15 amino acids. CDR1 and CDR2 from the germline V gene are SGHTA and FQGNSA. CDR3 loop: CASSLVRAGDGEQYF.

The chain recombines TRBV29-1 with TRBJ2-3; lacking DNA, the TRBD1 call made by TCRdb goes unchecked. The CDR3 has 15 amino acids. Germline V CDR1 and CDR2: SQVTM, ANQGSEA. This CDR3 reads CSVGGVQGAPDTQYF.

The V gene is TRBV5-1, the J gene TRBJ1-3. The germline gives CDR1 SGHRS, CDR2 YFSETQ. The CDR3 length is 16 residues. The CDR3 is CASSLAPQTLRNTIYF.